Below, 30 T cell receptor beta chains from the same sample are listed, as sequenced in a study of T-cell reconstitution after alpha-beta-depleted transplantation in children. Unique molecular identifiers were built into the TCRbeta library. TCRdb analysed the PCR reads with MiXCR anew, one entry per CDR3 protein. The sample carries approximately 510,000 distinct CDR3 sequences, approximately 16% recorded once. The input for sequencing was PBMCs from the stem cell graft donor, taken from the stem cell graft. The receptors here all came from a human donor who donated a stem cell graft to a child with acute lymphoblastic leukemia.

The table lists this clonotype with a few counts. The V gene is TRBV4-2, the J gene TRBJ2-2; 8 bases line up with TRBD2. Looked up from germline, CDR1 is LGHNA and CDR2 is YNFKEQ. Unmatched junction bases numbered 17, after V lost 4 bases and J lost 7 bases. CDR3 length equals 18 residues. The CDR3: CASSPRWAGGSENGELFF. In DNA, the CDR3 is TGTGCCAGCAGCCCCCGATGGGCGGGAGGTTCTGAAAACGGGGAGCTGTTTTTT.

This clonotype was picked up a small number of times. The CDR3 reads CASSYYSGSPYF. CDR3 bases: TGCGCCAGCAGCTATTATAGCGGGAGCCCCTACTTC. The J gene is TRBJ2-7, the V gene TRBV5-1; 9 positions match TRBD2. The V segment lost 3 bases and the J segment 13 bases; nucleotides outside the gene matches: 8. This CDR3 region has 12 residues. Germline CDR1 is SGHRS and CDR2 is YFSETQ.

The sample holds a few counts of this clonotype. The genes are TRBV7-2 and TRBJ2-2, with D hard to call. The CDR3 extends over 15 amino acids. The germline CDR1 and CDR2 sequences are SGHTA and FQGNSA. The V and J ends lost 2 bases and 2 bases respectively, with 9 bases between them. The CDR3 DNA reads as TGTGCCAGCAGCTTATTACCACAAAACACCGGGGAGCTGTTTTTT. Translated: CASSLLPQNTGELFF.

CDR3 sequence reads: CASSLVGRGLAGDEEQYF. Written as DNA, the CDR3 is TGTGCCAGCAGCTTAGTGGGACGGGGACTAGCGGGAGATGAGGAGCAGTACTTC. The genes are TRBV7-9 and TRBJ2-7, with 14 bases fitting TRBD2. The CDR3 has 18 residues. Germline CDR1 reads SEHNR; CDR2 reads FQNEAQ (reference sequence). V lost 1 base and J lost 7; bases outside the gene matches: 12.

The CDR3 sequence is CSASSSTIQETQYF. In nucleotides, the CDR3 is TGCAGTGCTAGTTCTTCGACCATCCAAGAGACCCAGTACTTC. The chain couples TRBV20-1 to TRBJ2-5; no clear D. CDR1 is DFQATT and CDR2 is SNEGSKA in the germline V gene (reference sequence). V was clipped by 3 bases and J by 1 base, with 12 bases between them. The CDR3 consists of 14 residues.

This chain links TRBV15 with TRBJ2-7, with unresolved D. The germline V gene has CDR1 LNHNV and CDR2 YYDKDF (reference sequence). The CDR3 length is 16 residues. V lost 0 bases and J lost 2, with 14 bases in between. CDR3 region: CATSRDLRPRAYEQYF. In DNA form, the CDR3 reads TGTGCCACCAGCAGAGATCTGAGGCCTCGGGCCTACGAGCAGTACTTC. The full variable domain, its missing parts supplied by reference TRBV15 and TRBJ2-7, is DAMVIQNPRYQVTQFGKPVTLSCSQTLNHNVMYWYQQKSSQAPKLLFHYYDKDFNNEADTPDNFQSRRPNTSFCFLDIRSPGLGDTAMYLCATSRDLRPRAYEQYFGPGTRLTVT.

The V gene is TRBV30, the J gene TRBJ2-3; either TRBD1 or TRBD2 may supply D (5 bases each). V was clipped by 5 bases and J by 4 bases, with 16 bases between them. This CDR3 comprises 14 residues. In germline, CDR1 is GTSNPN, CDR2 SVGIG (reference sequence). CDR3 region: CAWSSGTFPDTQYF. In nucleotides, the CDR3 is TGTGCCTGGTCATCCGGGACCTTCCCAGATACGCAGTATTTT.

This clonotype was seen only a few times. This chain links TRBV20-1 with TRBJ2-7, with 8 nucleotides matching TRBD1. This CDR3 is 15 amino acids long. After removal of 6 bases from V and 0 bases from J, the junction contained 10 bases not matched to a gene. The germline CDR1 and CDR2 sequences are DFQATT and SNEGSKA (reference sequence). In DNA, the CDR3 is TGCAGTGCGATCCCCGGACAGGGAAGCTCCTACGAGCAGTACTTC. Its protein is CSAIPGQGSSYEQYF.

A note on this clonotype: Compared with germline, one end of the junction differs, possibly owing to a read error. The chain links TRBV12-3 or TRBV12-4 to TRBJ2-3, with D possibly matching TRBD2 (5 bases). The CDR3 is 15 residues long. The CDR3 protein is CASNLDREIVYTQYF. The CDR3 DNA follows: TGTGCCAGCAATTTAGATAGGGAGATAGTATATACGCAGTATTTT.

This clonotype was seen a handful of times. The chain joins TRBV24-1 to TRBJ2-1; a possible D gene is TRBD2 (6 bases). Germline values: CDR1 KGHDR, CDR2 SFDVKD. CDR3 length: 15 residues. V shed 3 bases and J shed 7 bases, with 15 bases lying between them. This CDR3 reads CATSDGGTPVNEQFF. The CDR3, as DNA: TGTGCCACCAGTGATGGCGGGACCCCGGTTAATGAGCAGTTCTTC.

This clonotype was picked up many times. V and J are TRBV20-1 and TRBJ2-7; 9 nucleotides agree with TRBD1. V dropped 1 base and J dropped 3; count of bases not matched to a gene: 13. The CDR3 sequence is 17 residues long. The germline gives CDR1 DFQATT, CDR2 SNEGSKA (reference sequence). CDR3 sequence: CSARASGRGTGNYEQYF. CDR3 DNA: TGCAGTGCTAGAGCTTCGGGCCGAGGGACAGGGAACTACGAGCAGTACTTC.

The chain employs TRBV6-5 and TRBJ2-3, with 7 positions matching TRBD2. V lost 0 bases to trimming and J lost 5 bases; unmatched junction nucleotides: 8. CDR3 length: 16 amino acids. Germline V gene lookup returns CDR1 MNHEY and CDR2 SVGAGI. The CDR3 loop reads CASSYSLADLQDTQYF. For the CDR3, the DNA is TGTGCCAGCAGTTACTCGCTAGCGGACCTCCAAGATACGCAGTATTTT.

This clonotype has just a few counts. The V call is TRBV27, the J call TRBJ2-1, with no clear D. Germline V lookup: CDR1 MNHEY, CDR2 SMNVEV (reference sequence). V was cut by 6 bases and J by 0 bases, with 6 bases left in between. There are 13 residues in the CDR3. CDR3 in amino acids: CASRAASYNEQFF. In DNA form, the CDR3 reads TGTGCCAGCAGAGCCGCCTCCTACAATGAGCAGTTCTTC.

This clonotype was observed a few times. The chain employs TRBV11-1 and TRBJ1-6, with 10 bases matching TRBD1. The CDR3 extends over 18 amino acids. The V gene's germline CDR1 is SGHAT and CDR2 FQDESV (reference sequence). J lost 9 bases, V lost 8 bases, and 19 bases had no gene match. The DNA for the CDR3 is TGTGCCAGCCAAAATACCTTGCGACAGGGGGCAGGATTTTCACCCCTCCACTTT. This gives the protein CASQNTLRQGAGFSPLHF.

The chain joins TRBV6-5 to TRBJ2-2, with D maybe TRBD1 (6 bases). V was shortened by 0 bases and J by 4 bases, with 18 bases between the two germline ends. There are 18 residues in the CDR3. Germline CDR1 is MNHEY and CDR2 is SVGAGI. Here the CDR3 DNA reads TGTGCCAGCAGTTACTCCTCGCCGGGACACGGCGCCACCGGGGAGCTGTTTTTT. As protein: CASSYSSPGHGATGELFF.

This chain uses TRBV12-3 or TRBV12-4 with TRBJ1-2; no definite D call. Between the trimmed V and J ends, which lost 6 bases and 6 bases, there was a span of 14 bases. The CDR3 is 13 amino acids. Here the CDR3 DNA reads TGTGCCAGCAGCCCTGAGGTGGTGCATGGCTACACCTTC. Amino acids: CASSPEVVHGYTF.

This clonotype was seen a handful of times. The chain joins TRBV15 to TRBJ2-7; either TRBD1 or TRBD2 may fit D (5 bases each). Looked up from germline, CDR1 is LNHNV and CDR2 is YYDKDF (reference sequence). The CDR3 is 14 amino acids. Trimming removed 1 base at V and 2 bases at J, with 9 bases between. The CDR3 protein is CATSRAGPTYEQYF. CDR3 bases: TGTGCCACCAGCAGAGCGGGACCAACCTACGAGCAGTACTTC.

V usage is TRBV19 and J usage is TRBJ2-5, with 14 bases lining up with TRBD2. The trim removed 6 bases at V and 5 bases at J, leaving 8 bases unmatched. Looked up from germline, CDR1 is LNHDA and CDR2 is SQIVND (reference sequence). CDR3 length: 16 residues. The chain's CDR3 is CASSRLAGGPSETQYF. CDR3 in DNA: TGTGCCAGTAGCCGACTAGCGGGAGGGCCCTCCGAGACCCAGTACTTC.

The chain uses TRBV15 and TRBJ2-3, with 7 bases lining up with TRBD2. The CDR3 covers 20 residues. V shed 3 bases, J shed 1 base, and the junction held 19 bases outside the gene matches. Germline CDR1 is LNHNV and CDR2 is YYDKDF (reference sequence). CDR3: CATSSLLATELGGGTDTQYF. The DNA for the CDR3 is TGTGCCACCAGCAGTTTACTAGCGACTGAGCTCGGAGGGGGCACAGATACGCAGTATTTT.

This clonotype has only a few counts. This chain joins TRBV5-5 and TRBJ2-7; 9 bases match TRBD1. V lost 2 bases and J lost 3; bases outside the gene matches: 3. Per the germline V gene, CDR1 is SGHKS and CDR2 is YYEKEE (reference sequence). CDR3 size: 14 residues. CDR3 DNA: TGTGCCAGCAGCTTCGGGACAGGGAACTACGAGCAGTACTTC. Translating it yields CASSFGTGNYEQYF.

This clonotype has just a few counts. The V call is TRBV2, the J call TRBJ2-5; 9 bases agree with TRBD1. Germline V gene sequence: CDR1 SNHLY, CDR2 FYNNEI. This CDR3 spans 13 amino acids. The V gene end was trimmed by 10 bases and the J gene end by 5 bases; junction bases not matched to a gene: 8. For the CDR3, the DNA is TGTGCCACCGCCTGGGACAGGGAGGAGACCCAGTACTTC. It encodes CATAWDREETQYF.

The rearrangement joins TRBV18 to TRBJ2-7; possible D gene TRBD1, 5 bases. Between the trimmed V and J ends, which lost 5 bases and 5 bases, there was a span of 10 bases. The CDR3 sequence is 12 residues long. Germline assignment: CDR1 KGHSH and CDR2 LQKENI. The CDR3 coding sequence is TGTGCCAGCTCAGCGACAGTCCACGAGCAGTACTTC. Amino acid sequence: CASSATVHEQYF.

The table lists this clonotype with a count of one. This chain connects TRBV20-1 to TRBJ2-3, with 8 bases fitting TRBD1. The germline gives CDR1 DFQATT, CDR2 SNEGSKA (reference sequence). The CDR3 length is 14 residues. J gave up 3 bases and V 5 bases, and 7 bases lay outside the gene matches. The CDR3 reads CSAEDRVGTDTQYF. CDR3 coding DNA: TGCAGTGCTGAGGACAGGGTGGGAACAGATACGCAGTATTTT.

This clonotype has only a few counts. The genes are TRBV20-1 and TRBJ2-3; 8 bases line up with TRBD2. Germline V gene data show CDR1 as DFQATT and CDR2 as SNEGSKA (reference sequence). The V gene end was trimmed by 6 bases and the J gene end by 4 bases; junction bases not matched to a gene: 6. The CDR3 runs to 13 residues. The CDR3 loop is CSASGTRPDTQYF. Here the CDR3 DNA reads TGCAGTGCCTCAGGGACTAGACCAGATACGCAGTATTTT.

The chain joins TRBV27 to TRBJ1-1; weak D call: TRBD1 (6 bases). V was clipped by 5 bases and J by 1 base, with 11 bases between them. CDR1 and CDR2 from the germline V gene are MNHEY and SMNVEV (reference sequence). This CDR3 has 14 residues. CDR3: CASSTWGANTEAFF. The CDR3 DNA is TGTGCCAGCAGTACCTGGGGGGCGAACACTGAAGCTTTCTTT.

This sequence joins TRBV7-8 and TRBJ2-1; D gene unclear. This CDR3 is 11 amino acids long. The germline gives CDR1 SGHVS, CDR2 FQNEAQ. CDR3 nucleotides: TGTAGCGCCAGCTCCTACAATGAGCAGTTCTTC. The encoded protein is CSASSYNEQFF.

CDR3 sequence reads: CASTYSGTQYF. CDR3 coding DNA: TGTGCCAGCACCTATAGTGGTACGCAGTATTTT. The chain joins TRBV12-3 or TRBV12-4 to TRBJ2-3; D is unclear. Trimming cost V 7 bases and J 8 bases, with 10 bases left between them. This CDR3 is 11 amino acids long.

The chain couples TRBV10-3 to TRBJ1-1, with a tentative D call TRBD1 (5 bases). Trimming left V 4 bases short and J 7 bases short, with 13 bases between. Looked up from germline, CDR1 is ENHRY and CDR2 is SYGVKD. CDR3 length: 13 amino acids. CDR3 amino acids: CAISGGGGFEAFF. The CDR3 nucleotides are TGTGCCATCAGTGGGGGTGGGGGGTTTGAAGCTTTCTTT.

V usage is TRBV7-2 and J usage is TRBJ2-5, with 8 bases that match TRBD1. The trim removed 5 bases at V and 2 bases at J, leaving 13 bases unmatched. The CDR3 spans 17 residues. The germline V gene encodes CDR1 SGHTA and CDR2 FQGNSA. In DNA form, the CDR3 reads TGTGCCAGCAGCCCGGAGGGACAGGAGACCTTACAAGAGACCCAGTACTTC. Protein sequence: CASSPEGQETLQETQYF.

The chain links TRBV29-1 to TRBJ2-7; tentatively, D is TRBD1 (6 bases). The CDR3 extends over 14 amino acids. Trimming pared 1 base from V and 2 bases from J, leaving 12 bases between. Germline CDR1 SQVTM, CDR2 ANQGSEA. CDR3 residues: CSVEGWDNPYEQYF. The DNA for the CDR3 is TGCAGCGTTGAAGGATGGGACAACCCCTACGAGCAGTACTTC.